This entry lists 2 T cell receptor beta chains sequenced from one sample in a study of identical twins. TCRdb re-called the 5' RACE reads through MiXCR, storing one row per CDR3 protein. Of hundreds of thousands of distinct CDR3 sequences in the sample, approximately 7% were seen once. This sample was shared with a second study, whose subject was yellow fever vaccine responses in identical twins.

The sequenced sample was memory (CD45RO+) T cells sorted from blood. The receptor set was obtained from a woman aged 18-29 years in good health.

This clonotype was observed at least ten times. The chain carries TRBV7-9 and TRBJ1-2; 7 nucleotides align to TRBD1. The V and J ends lost 4 bases and 8 bases, in that order; junction bases with no gene match: 7. CDR1 is SEHNR and CDR2 is FQNEAQ in the germline V gene (reference sequence). The CDR3 runs 13 residues. In nucleotides, the CDR3 is TGTGCCAGCAGCTATGGACAGGTTCGAGGCTACACCTTC. Translated: CASSYGQVRGYTF.

This clonotype was seen just once. The chain uses TRBV7-6 and TRBJ2-3; 8 bases are shared with TRBD2. The CDR3 loop spans 16 amino acids. CDR1 SGHVS and CDR2 FNYEAQ come from the germline V gene. The trim removed 5 bases at V and 5 bases at J, leaving 12 bases unmatched. Here the CDR3 reads CASSPRFGGGIDTQYF. In DNA, the CDR3 is TGTGCCAGCAGCCCACGGTTCGGGGGGGGTATAGATACGCAGTATTTT.